There are a few counts of the clone carrying this T cell receptor (beta chain). The data were taken from a study of human T cells and chemical hapten exposure. The overall study: Sensitization used 2% DPC on around 2 cm by around 2 cm upper inner arm skin. A mostly female patient group had alopecia areata, totalis or universalis.

J lost 4 bases, V lost 11 bases, and 11 bases had no gene match. CDR1 MNHEY and CDR2 SVGEGT come from the germline V gene. This CDR3 has 13 amino acids. TCRdb reprocessed the RACE reads via MiXCR and lists one record per CDR3 protein. In the table there are roughly 380,000 distinct CDR3 sequences, roughly 4.8% of which are singletons. The time point: patch test 1, 2 weeks after DPC sensitization. Treatment given: therapeutic diphenylcyclopropenone sensitization with weekly scalp DPC. The specimen was whole blood, collected in connection with sensitization to the hapten diphenylcyclopropenone (DPC). This TCR came from a woman aged 50 to 60 with alopecia areata. Some clones in this sample may be carry-over from other donors' samples. V is TRBV6-2 or TRBV6-3 and J is TRBJ2-7; 7 nucleotides align to TRBD2. The CDR3 protein is CAARDLADYEQYF. As DNA, the CDR3 is TGTGCCGCCCGAGATCTAGCGGATTACGAGCAGTACTTC.